One and the same sample provided the 7 T cell receptor beta chains below, sequenced in a study of shared clonotypes between healthy human individuals. Measured with immunoSEQ multiplex PCR; TCRdb has only the in-frame clones, and not every one. This table has about 600,000 clones, around 97% appearing once. Sequenced material: naive CD4+ T cells sorted from blood. Indicated subset: CD45RA+ positively selected. These receptors were collected from a woman in her twenties or thirties in good health.

This clone appeared a single time. The chain recombines TRBV6-1 with TRBJ1-2; maybe TRBD1 (5 bases). V dropped 4 bases and J dropped 0 bases, with 12 bases sitting between them. Germline CDR1 is MNHNS and CDR2 is SASEGT. The CDR3 contains 15 residues. Here the CDR3 reads CASSGLGTANYGYTF. CDR3 nucleotide sequence: TGTGCCAGCAGTGGTCTCGGGACTGCTAACTATGGCTACACCTTC.

This chain links TRBV11-2 with TRBJ2-7; 7 nucleotides align to TRBD2. Trimming removed 1 base from V and 4 bases from J; junction bases left unmatched: 7. Per the germline V gene, CDR1 is SGHAT and CDR2 is FQNNGV. This CDR3 contains 15 residues. Here the CDR3 reads CASSLGTGGGYEQYF. In nucleotides, the CDR3 is TGTGCCAGCAGCTTAGGGACGGGAGGTGGTTACGAGCAGTACTTC.

The chain recombines TRBV28 with TRBJ2-7; 7 positions match TRBD2. V shed 6 bases and J 0 bases; nucleotides not matched to a gene: 8. The germline V gene has CDR1 MDHEN and CDR2 SYDVKM. The CDR3 covers 15 residues. Written as DNA, the CDR3 is TGTGCCAGCAGACCAGCGGGGTCTAGCTCCTACGAGCAGTACTTC. Its translation is CASRPAGSSSYEQYF.

The rearrangement links TRBV4-2 to TRBJ2-2; the D is unclear. Germline CDR1 is LGHNA and CDR2 is YNFKEQ. There are 15 residues in the CDR3. Trimming shortened V by 0 bases and J by 3 bases, and 8 bases separated the two germline ends. For the CDR3, the DNA is TGTGCCAGCAGCCAAGAGGGTAGGGACACCGGGGAGCTGTTTTTT. Protein: CASSQEGRDTGELFF.

About this clone itself: Germline and junction disagree at one end, which may indicate a read error. The CDR3 is CSVEDRGEPQHF. The CDR3 bases are TGCAGCGTGGAAGACAGGGGGGAGCCCCAGCATTTT. The V gene is TRBV29-1, the J gene TRBJ1-5; 9 nucleotides align to TRBD1. The CDR3 has 12 amino acids. Per germline, CDR1 SQVTM and CDR2 ANQGSEA.

The sample holds one count of this clone. The chain joins TRBV28 to TRBJ1-2, with TRBD1 matching over 8 bases. V was clipped by 5 bases and J by 4 bases; unmatched bases: 6. The length of the CDR3 is 14 residues. Germline V gives CDR1 MDHEN, CDR2 SYDVKM. In DNA, the CDR3 is TGTGCCAGCAGTCCCGGACAGGGCCCCTATGGCTACACCTTC. Translation: CASSPGQGPYGYTF.

The rearrangement links TRBV2 to TRBJ1-5, with D possibly TRBD1 on 5 matching bases. Trimming cost V 4 bases and J 7 bases, with 11 bases left between them. Germline V gene sequence: CDR1 SNHLY, CDR2 FYNNEI. This CDR3 contains 13 residues. CDR3 bases: TGTGCCAGCAGTGGCAGGGTCGACCAGCCCCAGCATTTT. It encodes CASSGRVDQPQHF.